This TCR beta chain was captured by sequencing in a study of T cell repertoires in cytomegalovirus infection. Study background: In public TCR beta signatures, there were indications of both CMV infection and matching HLA type. Study observations and caveats: HLA-C-restricted, CMV-specific TCR beta clonotypes were dominant ex vivo.

The CDR3 is 12 amino acids. Trimming removed 0 bases from V and 14 bases from J, with 10 bases in between. Comments on this clonotype: The antigen is unknown.

TCRdb reprocessed the reads via MiXCR and lists one record per CDR3 protein. The sample consists of tens of thousands of distinct CDR3 sequences, 20% to 25% of them appearing once. The sequence was collected from a human donor in good health (CMV status not recorded). Some clones in this sample may be carry-over from other donors' samples. The sequences come from CD8+ T cells from cultured PBMCs, collected from culture after CMV antigen stimulation. V usage is TRBV12-3 or TRBV12-4 and J usage is TRBJ1-4, with D perhaps matching TRBD1 (5 bases). The CDR3 sequence: CASSLAPTELFF. The CDR3 bases are TGTGCCAGCAGTTTAGCGCCGACAGAGCTGTTTTTT.